These 4 T cell receptor beta chains share one sample of origin, sequenced in a study of blood T cells in healthy people across ages. The second PCR ran 7 to 11 cycles with a sample-barcoded 5' primer and J-beta primers. TCRdb reprocessed the 5' RACE reads via MiXCR and lists one record per CDR3 protein. The sample has 1,500,000 or so distinct CDR3 sequences; roughly two fifths are singletons. The sample was blood. These receptors were obtained from a woman aged 18-29 years in good health.

Only a few counts were recorded for this clonotype. The CDR3, as DNA: TGTGCCAGCAGTTTTGGGACAGCTGGCTACACCTTC. Its protein product is CASSFGTAGYTF. The chain couples TRBV12-3 or TRBV12-4 to TRBJ1-2; TRBD1 matches at 7 bases. V dropped 3 bases and J dropped 7; count of bases not matched to a gene: 2. There are 12 residues in the CDR3.

The chain carries TRBV5-4 and TRBJ2-1; 9 nucleotides match TRBD1. The closer fit of TRBJ2-7 to the DNA end suggests the J call may be wrong. The CDR3 length is 16 residues. Germline-derived CDR1 and CDR2 are SGHNT and YYREEE (reference sequence). For the CDR3, the DNA is TGTGCCAGCAGCTTGGGGGGGACAGGGAACTACAATGAGCAGTACTTC. Protein sequence: CASSLGGTGNYNEQYF.

The chain combines TRBV5-1 with TRBJ2-1, with a possible D match to TRBD1 (5 bases). The CDR3 is 15 amino acids. CDR1 SGHRS and CDR2 YFSETQ come from the germline V gene. The ends were cut back, 4 bases at V and 9 bases at J, with 20 bases in the middle. CDR3 sequence reads: CASSPQGPDAREQFF. CDR3 nucleotide sequence: TGCGCCAGCAGCCCCCAGGGTCCCGATGCTCGTGAGCAGTTCTTC.

The chain recombines TRBV5-5 with TRBJ2-3, with D uncertain. This CDR3 has 12 residues. The V and J ends lost 0 bases and 10 bases respectively, with 9 bases between them. The germline gives CDR1 SGHKS, CDR2 YYEKEE (reference sequence). The CDR3 nucleotides are TGTGCCAGCAGCTTGGACGGGTCATCGCAGTATTTT. Its protein product is CASSLDGSSQYF.